This TCR beta chain was retrieved from a study of blood T cell repertoires in COVID-19. Study in general: The origin of the acute and convalescent COVID-19 samples was the United States, Italy and Spain.

Sequencing used immunoSEQ multiplex PCR; TCRdb keeps in-frame clones, though not all of them. Of under 150,000 clones listed, about nine tenths are singletons. Germline V gives CDR1 LGHNA, CDR2 YSLEER. The CDR3 has 16 amino acids. J lost 1 base, V lost 3 bases, and 6 bases had no gene match. V gene TRBV4-3 combines with J gene TRBJ2-1, with 7 nucleotides matching TRBD1. This TCR derives from a human donor in a cohort sampled during active COVID-19. The sequenced sample was peripheral blood. CDR3 amino acids: CASSQAGGQSYNEQFF. The DNA for the CDR3 is TGCGCCAGCAGCCAGGCAGGGGGTCAATCCTACAATGAGCAGTTCTTC.